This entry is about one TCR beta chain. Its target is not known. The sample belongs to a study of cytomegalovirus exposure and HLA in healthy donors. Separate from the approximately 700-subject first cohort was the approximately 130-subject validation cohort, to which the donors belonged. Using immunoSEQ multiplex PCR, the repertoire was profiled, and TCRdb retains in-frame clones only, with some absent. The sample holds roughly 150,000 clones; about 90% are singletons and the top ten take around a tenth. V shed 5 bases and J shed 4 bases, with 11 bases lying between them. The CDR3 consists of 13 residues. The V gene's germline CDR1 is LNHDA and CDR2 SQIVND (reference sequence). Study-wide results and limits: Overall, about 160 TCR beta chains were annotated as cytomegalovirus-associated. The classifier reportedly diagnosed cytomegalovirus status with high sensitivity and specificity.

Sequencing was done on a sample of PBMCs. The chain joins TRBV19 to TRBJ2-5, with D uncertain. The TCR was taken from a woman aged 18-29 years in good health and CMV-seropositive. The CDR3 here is CASSAQVSETQYF. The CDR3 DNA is TGTGCCAGTAGTGCCCAGGTTTCAGAGACCCAGTACTTC.